This T cell receptor beta chain was recovered during a study of T cells in Graves' hyperthyroidism and ophthalmopathy. Study-wide results and caveats: Among clonotypes expanded in thyroid above 0.001, most were also found in blood.

V was clipped by 5 bases and J by 0 bases, with 14 bases between them. The germline V gene has CDR1 GTSNPN and CDR2 SVGIG (reference sequence). The CDR3 extends over 14 amino acids. As concerns this clonotype: The target antigen is unknown.

RNA transcripts yielded amplified TCR beta CDR3 regions. Primed by the HTBI set, a first-round RT-PCR was run on the TCR CDR3. Via MiXCR, TCRdb re-called the multiplex PCR reads, giving one row per CDR3 protein. The profile shows fewer than 700,000 distinct CDR3 sequences, under 20% of them singletons. Exclusion followed for patients with uncontrolled infection, other autoimmune disease, pregnancy or lactation. Sequenced: blood. This clonotype originated in a young woman with Graves' ophthalmopathy. This sequence joins TRBV30 and TRBJ2-7; maybe TRBD1 (6 bases). The CDR3 DNA follows: TGTGCCTGGGGGTCAGGCAGGGGCTCCTACGAGCAGTACTTC. Residues: CAWGSGRGSYEQYF.